The clone carrying this TCR beta chain has ten or more counts. From the RT-PCR reads, TCRdb called clonotypes with MiXCR, one entry per CDR3 protein. Here the sample spans almost 700,000 distinct CDR3 sequences, 11% to 15% being singletons. With V trimmed by 2 bases and J by 8 bases, 4 bases remained unmatched. The CDR3 loop spans 13 amino acids. Input material: memory CD4+ T cells from blood. This chain connects TRBV12-3 or TRBV12-4 to TRBJ1-2; 8 bases are shared with TRBD1. The TCR was taken from a female donor in good health, serving as a healthy control. CDR3 coding DNA: TGTGCCAGCAGTTTACAGGGGGCGCGCGGCTACACCTTC. Its protein is CASSLQGARGYTF.